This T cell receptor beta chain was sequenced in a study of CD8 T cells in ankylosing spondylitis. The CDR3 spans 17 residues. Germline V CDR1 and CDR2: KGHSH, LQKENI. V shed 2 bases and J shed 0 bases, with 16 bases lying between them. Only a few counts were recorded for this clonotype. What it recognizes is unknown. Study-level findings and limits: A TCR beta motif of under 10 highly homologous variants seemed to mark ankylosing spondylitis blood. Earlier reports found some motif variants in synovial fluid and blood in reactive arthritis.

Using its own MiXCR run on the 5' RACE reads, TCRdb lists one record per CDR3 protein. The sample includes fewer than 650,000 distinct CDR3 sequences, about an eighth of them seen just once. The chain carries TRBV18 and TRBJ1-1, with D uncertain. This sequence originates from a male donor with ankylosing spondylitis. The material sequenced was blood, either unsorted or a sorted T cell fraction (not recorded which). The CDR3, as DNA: TGTGCCAGCTCACCAGGTGGCGGACTCATTCTGAACACTGAAGCTTTCTTT. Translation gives CASSPGGGLILNTEAFF.